What follows are 18 T cell receptor beta chains derived from one specimen sequenced in a study of regulatory T cells in long-lasting Graves disease. Investigators prepared the TCR beta libraries by applying iRepertoire HTBI primers and Arm-PCR of CDR3 regions. TCRdb re-derived calls from the multiplex PCR reads in MiXCR, one entry per CDR3 protein. The table lists roughly 350,000 distinct CDR3 sequences, about 17% of them singletons, with roughly 21% in the top ten. Time point in this sample: newly diagnosed GD, antithyroid drugs for less than 3 months. PBMCs were the source of the RNA used for TCR sequencing. The data also belong to a second study, concerning T cells in Graves' hyperthyroidism and ophthalmopathy.

The input for sequencing was peripheral blood mononuclear cells (PBMCs), taken at new diagnosis, from a patient treated with antithyroid drugs. The receptor source for this set is a woman between 18 and 29 years old with Graves disease.

This clonotype was seen many times. The junction shows a germline mismatch at one end, possibly a read error. The CDR3 coding sequence is TGTGCCAGCAGTCTAGCGGGGGGACTCAATGAGCAGTTCTTC. It specifies CASSLAGGLNEQFF. V gene TRBV12-3 or TRBV12-4 combines with J gene TRBJ2-1; 11 positions agree with TRBD2. The CDR3 is 14 amino acids.

This clonotype was observed at least ten times. The J gene is TRBJ2-3, the V gene TRBV12-3 or TRBV12-4; maybe TRBD1 (6 bases). The CDR3 is 15 residues long. The V end lost 6 bases, the J end lost 4 bases, and 17 bases lay between the germline ends. CDR3 region: CASSPDSQRADTQYF. CDR3 DNA sequence: TGTGCCAGCAGCCCGGACAGCCAACGGGCAGATACGCAGTATTTT.

The J gene is TRBJ2-1, the V gene TRBV10-3; 8 nucleotides match TRBD2. CDR3 length: 14 amino acids. Germline trimming cut 10 bases from V and 5 bases from J; bases unmatched to any gene: 10. Germline V gives CDR1 ENHRY, CDR2 SYGVKD. The CDR3 nucleotides read TGTGCCACAGAAAGCGGGAGTACCCACAATGAGCAGTTCTTC. Protein sequence: CATESGSTHNEQFF.

Note on this clonotype: A single base separates this from a much larger clone, so it may be a read error. In DNA form, the CDR3 reads TGTGCCAGCAGCCAAAGTACCCGGAATTCACCCCCCCACTTT. Protein: CASSQSTRNSPPHF. The V call is TRBV3-1, the J call TRBJ1-6; unclear D gene. The CDR3 sequence is 14 residues long. Germline lookup yields CDR1 LGHDT and CDR2 YNNKEL (reference sequence).

A word on this clonotype: This may come from a read error, since a much larger clone is one base off. This chain uses TRBV4-2 with TRBJ2-1; 9 nucleotides match TRBD2. The V and J ends lost 1 base and 9 bases, in that order; junction bases with no gene match: 4. Germline V gives CDR1 LGHNA, CDR2 YNFKEQ. The CDR3 loop spans 14 amino acids. The CDR3: CASSQGGGAIEQFF. In nucleotides, the CDR3 is TGTGCCAGCAGCCAAGGCGGGGGGGCCATTGAGCAGTTCTTC.

In this sample, this clonotype turned up many times. CDR3 DNA: TGTGCCAGCAGTCCAGAGGGACACACTGAAGCTTTCTTT. Protein sequence: CASSPEGHTEAFF. This sequence joins TRBV12-3 or TRBV12-4 and TRBJ1-1; weak D call: TRBD1 (5 bases). The V gene lost 5 bases and the J gene lost 3 bases, with 10 bases spanning the gap. The CDR3 has 13 amino acids.

V is TRBV7-9 and J is TRBJ2-5, with 9 bases matching TRBD2. Germline loops: CDR1 SEHNR, CDR2 FQNEAQ (reference sequence). Trimming cost V 0 bases and J 5 bases; bases outside gene matches: 4. The CDR3 length is 15 residues. The CDR3 nucleotides are TGTGCCAGCAGCTTAGCGGCGGGAGGGGGTGAGACCCAGTACTTC. This translates into CASSLAAGGGETQYF. Combining the CDR3 with reference TRBV7-9 and TRBJ2-5 gives the whole variable domain DTGVSQNPRHKITKRGQNVTFRCDPISEHNRLYWYRQTLGQGPEFLTYFQNEAQLEKSRLLSDRFSAERPKGSFSTLEIQRTEQGDSAMYLCASSLAAGGGETQYFGPGTRLLVL.

This clonotype was counted at least ten times. The CDR3 is CASRMALGAEAFF. CDR3 coding DNA: TGTGCCAGCAGGATGGCGTTGGGGGCTGAAGCTTTCTTT. The chain carries TRBV7-2 and TRBJ1-1; tentative D call: TRBD1 (5 bases). This CDR3 region has 13 residues. Germline values: CDR1 SGHTA, CDR2 FQGNSA. The V end was cut by 6 bases, the J end by 6 bases, with 14 bases between.

V usage is TRBV7-9 and J usage is TRBJ1-6; 7 bases fit TRBD1. In germline, CDR1 is SEHNR, CDR2 FQNEAQ (reference sequence). The CDR3 length is 15 residues. V shed 4 bases, J shed 8 bases, and the junction held 8 bases outside the gene matches. The CDR3 DNA sequence: TGTGCCAGCAGCTCCTGGACAGGAACAGATTCACCCCTCCACTTT. This codes for CASSSWTGTDSPLHF.

This clonotype has ten or more counts. The CDR3 DNA reads as TGTGCCAGCAGCACCTCCGGACAGGGGTCCGGGGAGCTGTTTTTT. Its protein is CASSTSGQGSGELFF. This rearrangement joins TRBV7-3 to TRBJ2-2, with 9 bases matching TRBD1. Germline lookup yields CDR1 SGHTA and CDR2 FQGTGA. The CDR3 length is 15 residues. V lost 5 bases to trimming and J lost 6 bases; unmatched junction nucleotides: 7.

This clonotype was detected ten times or more. V gene TRBV19 combines with J gene TRBJ2-7; possible D gene TRBD2, 7 bases. V was shortened by 5 bases and J by 4 bases, with 18 bases between the two germline ends. The CDR3 consists of 15 residues. Germline V CDR1 and CDR2: LNHDA, SQIVND (reference sequence). The CDR3: CASSLSGGPGYEQYF. The CDR3 DNA follows: TGTGCCAGTAGTCTTTCCGGGGGGCCAGGTTACGAGCAGTACTTC.

V usage is TRBV3-1 and J usage is TRBJ1-3; tentative D call: TRBD1 (5 bases). Germline lookup yields CDR1 LGHDT and CDR2 YNNKEL (reference sequence). The CDR3 covers 17 residues. The ends were cut back, 2 bases at V and 2 bases at J, with 16 bases in the middle. CDR3 amino acids: CASSQRERGSTGNTIYF. In DNA form, the CDR3 reads TGTGCCAGCAGCCAACGGGAAAGGGGATCGACTGGAAACACCATATATTTT. The full variable domain, with the rest looked up from reference TRBV3-1 and TRBJ1-3, is DTAVSQTPKYLVTQMGNDKSIKCEQNLGHDTMYWYKQDSKKFLKIMFSYNNKELIINETVPNRFSPKSPDKAHLNLHINSLELGDSAVYFCASSQRERGSTGNTIYFGEGSWLTVV.

The sample holds a few counts of this clonotype. The junction departs from the called germline gene at one end, perhaps through a read error. J is TRBJ2-5 and V is TRBV7-9, with TRBD2 matching 8 bases. There are 15 residues in the CDR3. Germline CDR1 reads SEHNR; CDR2 reads FQNEAQ (reference sequence). The DNA of the CDR3 is TGTGCCGGCAGCTCGGGGGGGGATCCACAAGAGACCCAGTACTTC. It translates to CAGSSGGDPQETQYF.

This clonotype was recorded a few times. The chain recombines TRBV7-2 with TRBJ2-5; D is unresolved. Deletions cut 5 bases from V and 5 bases from J, with 18 bases between. CDR1 and CDR2 from the germline V gene are SGHTA and FQGNSA. The CDR3 is made up of 15 amino acids. DNA for the CDR3: TGTGCCAGCAGCCCCCGTCGCACCACCCAGGAGACCCAGTACTTC. Translated: CASSPRRTTQETQYF.

The chain has TRBV5-5 and TRBJ1-1; 11 nucleotides line up with TRBD1. Germline CDR1 reads SGHKS; CDR2 reads YYEKEE (reference sequence). This CDR3 has 15 amino acids. With 3 bases clipped from V and 0 bases from J, the junction kept 1 base outside the gene matches. The CDR3 is CASSWGQGVNTEAFF. The CDR3 nucleotides read TGTGCCAGCAGCTGGGGACAGGGGGTGAACACTGAAGCTTTCTTT. The full variable domain, in which reference TRBV5-5 and TRBJ1-1 provide the parts outside the CDR3, is DAGVTQSPTHLIKTRGQQVTLRCSPISGHKSVSWYQQVLGQGPQFIFQYYEKEERGRGNFPDRFSARQFPNYSSELNVNALLLGDSALYLCASSWGQGVNTEAFFGQGTRLTVV.

Ten or more counts support this clonotype. This CDR3 is CASSGLAGRPSSTDTQYF. The CDR3 DNA reads TGTGCCAGCAGCGGCCTAGCGGGACGACCCTCTAGCACAGATACGCAGTATTTT. This chain connects TRBV11-2 to TRBJ2-3; 9 positions match TRBD2. This CDR3 comprises 18 residues. Per germline, CDR1 SGHAT and CDR2 FQNNGV. V dropped 5 bases and J dropped 0; count of bases not matched to a gene: 12.

This clonotype was observed a few times. The V call is TRBV14, the J call TRBJ2-7; 7 bases fit TRBD1. This CDR3 is 15 amino acids long. J lost 3 bases, V lost 2 bases, and 7 bases had no gene match. Germline V lookup: CDR1 SGHDN, CDR2 FVKESK. DNA for the CDR3: TGTGCCAGCAGCCAAAGACAGGGTGGTATCTACGAGCAGTACTTC. It translates to CASSQRQGGIYEQYF.

This clonotype was seen repeatedly, ten times or more. The rearrangement uses TRBV30 and TRBJ2-7; D gene unclear. This CDR3 is built from 13 residues. V was trimmed by 4 bases and J by 5 bases, leaving 15 bases between them. The germline V gene encodes CDR1 GTSNPN and CDR2 SVGIG (reference sequence). The CDR3 reads CAWNRREGNEQYF. CDR3 DNA sequence: TGTGCCTGGAATCGCAGAGAAGGAAACGAGCAGTACTTC. Supplemented by reference TRBV30 and TRBJ2-7, the full variable domain reads SQTIHQWPATLVQPVGSPLSLECTVEGTSNPNLYWYRQAAGRGLQLLFYSVGIGQISSEVPQNLSASRPQDRQFILSSKKLLLSDSGFYLCAWNRREGNEQYFGPGTRLTVT.